Described below is a single T cell receptor beta chain sequence and its context. The data are from a study of OX40 agonist ivuxolimab in advanced cancers. TCRdb's copy holds only in-frame clones and misses some; the assay was immunoSEQ multiplex PCR. Of around 74,000 clones in the sample, around 85% are singletons; the top ten hold 5% to 6.5%. Germline V gene lookup returns CDR1 KGHSH and CDR2 LQKENI. This CDR3 spans 14 amino acids. Trimming shortened V by 3 bases and J by 8 bases, and 11 bases separated the two germline ends. This sample comprised CD4+ or CD8+ T cells sorted from blood, obtained in a trial of the OX40 agonist ivuxolimab. The V and J genes are TRBV18 and TRBJ1-6; D remains ambiguous. The source of this sequence is an adult with an advanced solid tumor such as melanoma, head and neck, liver or kidney cancer. CDR3 amino acids: CASSPDGRHSPLHF. The CDR3 bases are TGTGCCAGCTCACCGGACGGGAGGCATTCACCCCTCCACTTT. Variable domain in full (rest from reference TRBV18 and TRBJ1-6): NAGVMQNPRHLVRRRGQEARLRCSPMKGHSHVYWYRQLPEEGLKFMVYLQKENIIDESGMPKERFSAEFPKEGPSILRIQQVVRGDSAAYFCASSPDGRHSPLHFGNGTRLTVT.